This T cell receptor beta chain was recorded in a study of tumor-infiltrating lymphocytes in primary liver carcinoma. CDR3 length equals 13 residues. From 20-30 mg of unsorted bulk tissue, DNA and RNA were co-extracted together. A primer matching the constant region was used to make TCR beta cDNA from approximately 520 ng of total RNA. Libraries for TCR beta were built through three nested multiplex PCR rounds, which together made up a slightly modified ARM-PCR procedure. The two initial PCR rounds, about 9 cycles each, used TRBV1-TRBV30 forward and C-beta reverse primers. TCRdb fed the multiplex PCR reads into MiXCR, producing one record per CDR3 protein. Of roughly 22,000 distinct CDR3 sequences detected, about 84% appear once; the ten largest clones hold approximately 40%. This clonotype was observed a single time. Germline is not matched at one junction end, which may reflect a read error.

Input material: liver tumor tissue from sampling region 2. Subset denoted: tumor region T2, inferior pole. The receptor was derived from a woman aged 25 to 39 with primary liver carcinoma and hepatitis B virus infection. The rearrangement links TRBV12-3 or TRBV12-4 to TRBJ2-7, with D possibly being TRBD2 (6 bases). In nucleotides, the CDR3 is TGTGCCAGCACCCGGCGGGAATACTACGACCAGTACTTC. Amino acid sequence: CASTRREYYDQYF.